This T cell receptor beta chain was recorded in a study of T cell clusters in autoimmune cytopenias. Study-level information: The median distinct TRB clonotype count was about 2,400 per sample, from a median around 50,000 reads. Study-level points and caveats: TRB repertoire shifts in secondary cytopenia and chronic lymphocytic leukemia mostly reflected lymphoma, not autoimmunity. Healthy donors had roughly 3.3-fold more exclusive TRB clusters than active autoimmune hepatitis patients.

This clonotype is classed as medium-sized by frequency. Its specificity is unknown. Multiplex touch-down PCR amplified TRB using TRB-A and TRB-B pools in one tube. TCRdb reprocessed the multiplex PCR reads and stores each CDR3 protein as one record, lacking DNA. Across 3,000 to 3,500 distinct CDR3 sequences, the top ten clones capture 37% of the sample. TRB was amplified from roughly 270 ng of peripheral blood genomic DNA per sample. The CDR3 runs 14 residues. CDR1 GTSNPN and CDR2 SVGIG come from the germline V gene (reference sequence). The sequencing input was peripheral blood. The TCR was taken from a human donor with an autoimmune cytopenia, with autoimmune hepatitis or in good health (not recorded which). The chain combines TRBV30 with TRBJ1-3. This chain's CDR3 is CAWALGSSGNTIYF.